This T cell receptor (beta chain) was documented in a study of shared clonotypes between healthy human individuals. Looking at the study overall: Each donor had three CD4 naive, three CD4 memory, two CD8 naive and one CD8 memory plate.

Repertoires were generated with immunoSEQ multiplex PCR, while TCRdb's copy carries only in-frame clones and drops some. The table lists over a million clones, roughly 96% of them singletons. The germline V gene encodes CDR1 SGHTA and CDR2 FQGNSA. CDR3 length: 13 residues. J was trimmed by 13 bases and V by 1 base; bases with no gene match: 8. All of the donors resided in Nashville, Tennessee, and each was a Caucasian adult. Splitting of CD4+ cells produced CD45RA+ naive and CD45RA-negative memory subsets. This clonotype was sampled from a man aged 25 to 45 in good health. The V and J genes are TRBV7-2 and TRBJ2-5; 8 bases map to TRBD2. The sequencing input was naive CD4+ T cells sorted from blood. Sample subset: CD45RA+ positively selected. In DNA, the CDR3 is TGTGCCAGCAGCTTAGTGGGACTAGGCCCGTTGTACTTC. Translating it yields CASSLVGLGPLYF.